The clone carrying this T cell receptor (beta chain) was observed a handful of times. The antigen is undetermined. These data come from a study of CD8+CD57+ T cells in acquired aplastic anemia. Findings and caveats of the study: A significant difference in CD8+ Simpson's diversity between patients and controls was not found.

The study profiled TCR beta VDJ and CDR3 using genomic DNA as template. Via MiXCR, TCRdb re-called the reads, giving one row per CDR3 protein. There are roughly 81,000 distinct CDR3 sequences in the sample; under 50% occur only once, and approximately 60% lies in the top ten. CDR3 size: 13 residues. Germline V gene lookup returns CDR1 WSHSY and CDR2 SAAADI. V was clipped by 5 bases and J by 5 bases, with 10 bases between them. The sequencing input was sorted CD4+, CD8+, or CD8+CD57+ T cells (not recorded which) from PBMCs. This clonotype originated in a human donor in good health, serving as a control. The chain is built from TRBV10-2 and TRBJ1-5; D gene unclear. CDR3 nucleotides: TGCGCCAGCAGTTTTCGGGTTGATCAGCCCCAGCATTTT. As protein: CASSFRVDQPQHF.